This is a list of T cell receptor beta chains from one sample in a study of T-cell reconstitution after alpha-beta-depleted transplantation in children. MiXCR, run by TCRdb on the PCR reads, gives a single entry per CDR3 protein. The table has 450,000 to 700,000 distinct CDR3 sequences, approximately 30% seen once. Sequenced here: PBMCs, sampled before TCRalphabeta/CD19-depleted stem cell transplant. The origin of the receptors is a boy less than two years old with Wiskott-Aldrich syndrome, due to receive a stem cell transplant. Both conserved end residues are part of each CDR3. The D gene is left open where the match is weak. Clone size is given for some rows only: seen once, a few or many times, or a class if the clone is expanded.

clone_size: .
v_call: TRBV10-3
d_call: .
j_call: TRBJ2-6
cdr3_aa: CAIRSGSSGANVLTF
cdr3_nt: TGTGCCATCAGGTCAGGGAGCTCTGGGGCCAACGTCCTGACTTTC

clone_size: few
v_call: TRBV15
d_call: TRBD2
j_call: TRBJ2-2
cdr3_aa: CATSRRAGGPITGELFF
cdr3_nt: TGTGCCACCAGCAGAAGAGCGGGAGGGCCGATCACCGGGGAGCTGTTTTTT

clone_size: once
v_call: TRBV4-2
d_call: .
j_call: TRBJ2-1
cdr3_aa: CASSQGDRPWDEQFF
cdr3_nt: TGTGCCAGCAGCCAAGGGGACCGGCCCTGGGATGAGCAGTTCTTC

clone_size: .
v_call: TRBV7-3
d_call: TRBD1
j_call: TRBJ2-2
cdr3_aa: CASSKSRQGGTGELFF
cdr3_nt: TGTGCCAGCAGCAAGTCCAGACAGGGTGGCACCGGGGAGCTGTTTTTT

clone_size: .
v_call: TRBV20-1
d_call: TRBD1
j_call: TRBJ1-5
cdr3_aa: CSALPLEQGRTLVGQPQHF
cdr3_nt: TGCAGTGCTTTACCCTTAGAACAGGGGCGCACTTTAGTTGGTCAGCCCCAGCATTTT

clone_size: few
v_call: TRBV29-1
d_call: TRBD1
j_call: TRBJ2-1
cdr3_aa: CSVATGGWNEQFF
cdr3_nt: TGCAGCGTTGCGACAGGGGGCTGGAATGAGCAGTTCTTC

clone_size: .
v_call: TRBV6-5
d_call: .
j_call: TRBJ1-2
cdr3_aa: CASSYSPLNYGYTF
cdr3_nt: TGTGCCAGCAGTTACTCGCCTCTTAACTATGGCTACACCTTC

clone_size: few
v_call: TRBV18
d_call: .
j_call: TRBJ2-5
cdr3_aa: CASSRREGTQYF
cdr3_nt: TGTGCCAGCTCACGACGTGAGGGGACCCAGTACTTC

clone_size: few
v_call: TRBV10-3
d_call: .
j_call: TRBJ2-4
cdr3_aa: CAISDPELAKNIQYF
cdr3_nt: TGTGCCATCAGTGACCCTGAACTAGCCAAAAACATTCAGTACTTC

clone_size: .
v_call: TRBV5-1
d_call: .
j_call: TRBJ2-7
cdr3_aa: CASSDWGPEQYF
cdr3_nt: TGCGCCAGCAGCGACTGGGGTCCGGAGCAGTACTTC

clone_size: few
v_call: TRBV5-8
d_call: TRBD2
j_call: TRBJ2-5
cdr3_aa: CASSAGGSGVQETQYF
cdr3_nt: TGTGCCAGCAGCGCGGGGGGTAGCGGGGTCCAAGAGACCCAGTACTTC

clone_size: few
v_call: TRBV5-4
d_call: TRBD1
j_call: TRBJ2-2
cdr3_aa: CASSFPGTGSNTGELFF
cdr3_nt: TGTGCCAGCAGCTTCCCGGGGACAGGCTCAAACACCGGGGAGCTGTTTTTT

clone_size: .
v_call: TRBV10-3
d_call: TRBD1
j_call: TRBJ2-1
cdr3_aa: CAARTGTSYNEQFF
cdr3_nt: TGTGCCGCCCGGACAGGAACTTCCTACAATGAGCAGTTCTTC

clone_size: .
v_call: TRBV2
d_call: TRBD1
j_call: TRBJ2-1
cdr3_aa: CASSGPGTGGNEQFF
cdr3_nt: TGTGCCAGCAGTGGGCCCGGGACAGGGGGCAATGAGCAGTTCTTC

clone_size: .
v_call: TRBV2
d_call: TRBD1
j_call: TRBJ2-7
cdr3_aa: CASSWDSFSYEQYF
cdr3_nt: TGTGCCAGCAGTTGGGACAGCTTCTCCTACGAGCAGTACTTC

clone_size: .
v_call: TRBV20-1
d_call: TRBD1
j_call: TRBJ2-7
cdr3_aa: CSAGRDSVTYEQYF
cdr3_nt: TGCAGTGCTGGCCGGGACAGTGTGACCTACGAGCAGTACTTC

clone_size: few
v_call: TRBV27
d_call: TRBD2
j_call: TRBJ2-1
cdr3_aa: CATRGFSGSSYNEQFF
cdr3_nt: TGTGCCACCAGGGGGTTTAGCGGGAGCTCCTACAATGAGCAGTTCTTC

clone_size: .
v_call: TRBV20-1
d_call: TRBD2
j_call: TRBJ2-1
cdr3_aa: CSANEIGLAGLRYNEQFF
cdr3_nt: TGCAGTGCAAACGAGATTGGGCTAGCGGGACTAAGGTACAATGAGCAGTTCTTC

clone_size: few
v_call: TRBV5-1
d_call: .
j_call: TRBJ2-2
cdr3_aa: CASSPGGENTGELFF
cdr3_nt: TGCGCCAGCAGTCCTGGCGGTGAGAACACCGGGGAGCTGTTTTTT

clone_size: .
v_call: TRBV13
d_call: TRBD2
j_call: TRBJ2-1
cdr3_aa: CASSGNPVTSGEYNEQFF
cdr3_nt: TGTGCCAGCAGCGGCAATCCCGTGACTAGCGGGGAATACAATGAGCAGTTCTTC

clone_size: few
v_call: TRBV7-9
d_call: .
j_call: TRBJ1-1
cdr3_aa: CASRAGHLTEAFF
cdr3_nt: TGTGCCAGCAGGGCGGGACACCTCACTGAAGCTTTCTTT

clone_size: few
v_call: TRBV5-1
d_call: .
j_call: TRBJ2-7
cdr3_aa: CASSLELESDEQYF
cdr3_nt: TGCGCCAGCAGCTTGGAGTTGGAGTCCGACGAGCAGTACTTC

clone_size: .
v_call: TRBV7-9
d_call: .
j_call: TRBJ2-7
cdr3_aa: CASSLGYPLIPYEQYF
cdr3_nt: TGTGCCAGCAGCTTGGGTTATCCCCTAATCCCCTACGAGCAGTACTTC

clone_size: .
v_call: TRBV5-6
d_call: .
j_call: TRBJ2-7
cdr3_aa: CASSLQGDFYEQYF
cdr3_nt: TGTGCCAGCAGCTTGCAGGGTGATTTCTACGAGCAGTACTTC

clone_size: .
v_call: TRBV29-1
d_call: TRBD2
j_call: TRBJ2-5
cdr3_aa: CSVETSGRTQYF
cdr3_nt: TGCAGCGTTGAGACTAGCGGGAGGACCCAGTACTTC

clone_size: .
v_call: TRBV7-3
d_call: TRBD2
j_call: TRBJ2-3
cdr3_aa: CASSLAGGPADTQYF
cdr3_nt: TGTGCCAGCAGCTTAGCGGGAGGGCCGGCAGATACGCAGTATTTT

clone_size: .
v_call: TRBV4-1
d_call: .
j_call: TRBJ2-2
cdr3_aa: CASSQDWRAHTGELFF
cdr3_nt: TGCGCCAGCAGCCAAGATTGGAGGGCGCACACCGGGGAGCTGTTTTTT

clone_size: few
v_call: TRBV13
d_call: .
j_call: TRBJ2-7
cdr3_aa: CASSSNRAFYEQYF
cdr3_nt: TGTGCCAGCAGCTCAAACAGGGCGTTCTACGAGCAGTACTTC